These T cell receptor beta chains were read from a single sample in a study of T cell changes during pregnancy in multiple sclerosis. The table came from immunoSEQ multiplex PCR; TCRdb's copy has only in-frame clones and leaves some out. The sample lists approximately 12,000 clones; just under 95% were seen once. Sequencing used CD4+ T cells from peripheral blood mononuclear cells, obtained before pregnancy. All receptors derive from a female donor with multiple sclerosis, enrolled in a pregnancy study. Both conserved end residues are part of each CDR3. D genes are given only for firm matches. Clone sizes are given selectively: once, few, many, or a class where the clone is expanded.

d_call clone_size j_call v_call cdr3_nt cdr3_aa
- - TRBJ2-2 TRBV13 TGTGCCAGTCAGGGGGGCCGCACCGGGGAGCTGTTTTTT CASQGGRTGELFF
TRBD1 - TRBJ2-3 TRBV18 TGTGCCAGCTCGGGGCAACAGGGGGATACGCAGTATTTT CASSGQQGDTQYF
TRBD1 - TRBJ1-4 TRBV10-3 TGTGCCATCGGACAGGCAACTAATGAAAAACTGTTTTTT CAIGQATNEKLFF
- - TRBJ1-2 TRBV19 TGTGCCAGTAGTATATCCTACGACTATGGCTACACCTTC CASSISYDYGYTF
TRBD2 once TRBJ2-7 TRBV5-4 TGTGCCAGCAGCTTGGGTTTCGGGGGGGCGTCCGAGCAGTACTTC CASSLGFGGASEQYF
TRBD1 - TRBJ1-2 TRBV7-2 TGTGCCAGCAGCGCTTGGACAGGGGGCGATGCCTATGGCTACACCTTC CASSAWTGGDAYGYTF
TRBD2 - TRBJ2-7 TRBV18 TGTGCCAGCTCACGGCTTCGGGCTAGCGGTACCTACGAGCAGTACTTC CASSRLRASGTYEQYF
- - TRBJ1-1 TRBV25-1 TGTGCCAGCAGTGAATTGGGATCAGGGACTGAAGCTTTCTTT CASSELGSGTEAFF
- - TRBJ2-1 TRBV18 TGTGCCAGCTCACTTGGACAGCCTAATGAGCAGTTCTTC CASSLGQPNEQFF
- - TRBJ2-1 TRBV9 TGTGCCAGCAGCGTAGCGGCTAGCGACTACAATGAGCAGTTCTTC CASSVAASDYNEQFF
- - TRBJ1-2 TRBV6-6 TGTGCCAGCAGTTACTCACAGGGCTACACCTTC CASSYSQGYTF
- - TRBJ2-1 TRBV9 TGTGCCAGCAGCGGAGGGAGTCGGGGGGCCCTTTACAATGAGCAGTTCTTC CASSGGSRGALYNEQFF
TRBD2 - TRBJ2-7 TRBV6-1 TGTGCCAGCAGTGTAAGGACTAGCGGGGGGACCTCCCCCTACGAGCAGTACTTC CASSVRTSGGTSPYEQYF
TRBD2 - TRBJ2-5 TRBV2 TGTGCCAGCGGAACAAGACTAGCGGGGGCCGGGGAGGAGACCCAGTACTTC CASGTRLAGAGEETQYF
- - TRBJ1-1 TRBV30 TGTGCCTGCGACCTGGGGGACATTGAAGCTTTCTTT CACDLGDIEAFF
- - TRBJ1-6 TRBV19 TGTGCCAGTAGTCACCGGTCCAAGTCCCTCCACTTT CASSHRSKSLHF
TRBD2 - TRBJ2-7 TRBV18 TGTGCCAGCTCACCTGGGGGGGGACCCTACGAGCAGTACTTC CASSPGGGPYEQYF
- - TRBJ2-7 TRBV5-5 TGTGCCAGCAGCTTTGGGGGGGCCCCCTACGAGCAGTACTTC CASSFGGAPYEQYF
- - TRBJ2-2 TRBV29-1 TGCAGCGTCGGACTCTCCGGGGAGCTGTTTTTT CSVGLSGELFF
- - TRBJ1-6 TRBV6-5 TGTGCCACGACAGAGAGACGGAATTCACCCCTCCACTTT CATTERRNSPLHF
TRBD1 - TRBJ1-1 TRBV19 TGTGCCAGTACAGGGGGGTGGACTGAAGCTTTCTTT CASTGGWTEAFF
TRBD2 - TRBJ2-3 TRBV5-4 TGTGCCAGCAGCCCCAGCGGGGGGGCAACAGATACGCAGTATTTT CASSPSGGATDTQYF
- - TRBJ1-4 TRBV6-1 TGTGCCAGCAGTTCGGAGGCCCCTAGGGAAAAACTGTTTTTT CASSSEAPREKLFF
TRBD1 - TRBJ2-3 TRBV6-5 TGTGCCAGCAGTTGGACAGGGGCCGATACGCAGTATTTT CASSWTGADTQYF
- - TRBJ1-4 TRBV5-1 TGCGCCAGCAGCTTGGAGAGAGGGGGTGAAAAACTGTTTTTT CASSLERGGEKLFF
- few TRBJ1-6 TRBV2 TGTGCCAGCAGCTTCGGACAGAGCTCCTATAATTCACCCCTCCACTTT CASSFGQSSYNSPLHF
TRBD2 - TRBJ2-3 TRBV7-3 TGTGCCAGCAGCCGGGACTACCAAAGGGATACGCAGTATTTT CASSRDYQRDTQYF
- - TRBJ2-6 TRBV9 TGTGCCAGCAGCGTAAGGAGGGATCACTCTGGGGCCAACGTCCTGACTTTC CASSVRRDHSGANVLTF
TRBD1 - TRBJ1-6 TRBV9 TGTGCCAGCAGCGTAGCGGGACAGGACTACTCACCCCTCCACTTT CASSVAGQDYSPLHF
- - TRBJ2-1 TRBV5-1 TGCGCCAGCAGCCCTGGGTCCGGGACAGAGCAGTTCTTC CASSPGSGTEQFF
- - TRBJ1-1 TRBV12-5 TGTGCTAGTGGTCAAACAAGTAACACTGAAGCTTTCTTT CASGQTSNTEAFF
- - TRBJ2-7 TRBV5-6 TGTGCCAGCAGCTCCCAGATGGGGAGCTACGAGCAGTACTTC CASSSQMGSYEQYF
- - TRBJ1-1 TRBV6-6 TGTGCCAGCACGGCGGCTGAAGCTTTCTTT CASTAAEAFF
- - TRBJ2-7 TRBV27 TGTGCCAGCAGTTTATCGGTCTACTACGAGCAGTACTTC CASSLSVYYEQYF
- - TRBJ2-1 TRBV7-6 TGTGCCAGCAGCGTATCTAATGAGCAGTTCTTC CASSVSNEQFF
- - TRBJ2-4 TRBV11-2 TGTGCCAGCAGCTCCCGACTAGCCAAAAACATTCAGTACTTC CASSSRLAKNIQYF
- - TRBJ2-7 TRBV5-5 TGTGCCAGCAGCTTGGTACAGCCCCCCTACGAGCAGTACTTC CASSLVQPPYEQYF
- - TRBJ1-2 TRBV19 TGTGCCAGTACCTCCTATGGCTACACCTTC CASTSYGYTF
- - TRBJ1-2 TRBV6-1 TGTGCCAGCAGGGCCAGGGGACTAAACTATGGCTACACCTTC CASRARGLNYGYTF
TRBD2 once TRBJ2-1 TRBV30 TGTGCCTGGAGTGTACGACTAGCGGGGGCCATCGGGAATGAGCAGTTCTTC CAWSVRLAGAIGNEQFF
- - TRBJ2-7 TRBV27 TGTGCCAGCAGGGGTTCCGGCAAGGTAGCTTCCTACGAGCAGTACTTC CASRGSGKVASYEQYF
- - TRBJ1-1 TRBV30 TGTGCCTGGAGTGCTAGCGTCAAGAACACTGAAGCTTTCTTT CAWSASVKNTEAFF
- - TRBJ2-2 TRBV12-2 TGTGCAAGTCGCTTAAGTGGGCCTCGGTCTAGCGGGGGGTCCACCGGGGAGCTGTTTTTT CASRLSGPRSSGGSTGELFF
- - TRBJ1-5 TRBV6-5 TGTGCCAGCACCACAAGGGGGGGACCAAATCAGCCCCAGCATTTT CASTTRGGPNQPQHF
- - TRBJ1-2 TRBV2 TGTGCCAGCAGTTCCAAGGGGGGGTATGGCTACACCTTC CASSSKGGYGYTF
TRBD2 - TRBJ2-5 TRBV7-9 TGTGCCAGCAGCCCCACCGGGGGGGCGCGGGAGACCCAGTACTTC CASSPTGGARETQYF
TRBD2 - TRBJ2-3 TRBV19 TGTGCCAGTAGTGGCCTAGCGGCAGATACGCAGTATTTT CASSGLAADTQYF
TRBD1 - TRBJ2-3 TRBV5-1 TGCGCCAGCAGCACGCAGGGGGCGAGGGCAGATACGCAGTATTTT CASSTQGARADTQYF